These T cell receptor beta chains were read from a single sample in a study of T-cell reconstitution after alpha-beta-depleted transplantation in children. TCRdb redid the calling of the PCR reads with MiXCR, one entry per CDR3 protein. The sample consists of some 200,000 distinct CDR3 sequences, 6% to 7% of them appearing once. The input for sequencing was PBMCs from the stem cell graft donor, taken from the stem cell graft. These receptor sequences come from a human donor who donated a stem cell graft to a child with Wiskott-Aldrich syndrome. The CDR3 runs from the conserved cysteine through the conserved F or W. The D gene is left open where the match is weak. For some rows the clone size is stated as once, few or many, or as a class when expanded; others skip it.

v_gene: TRBV5-1; abundance: many; j_gene: TRBJ1-2; d_gene: TRBD1; CDR3aa: CASGGRTGNYGYTF; CDR3nt: TGCGCCAGCGGGGGGAGGACAGGGAACTATGGCTACACCTTC
v_gene: TRBV12-3/TRBV12-4; abundance: many; j_gene: TRBJ1-6; d_gene: .; CDR3aa: CASSLALREGSPLHF; CDR3nt: TGTGCCAGCAGTTTAGCGCTCAGGGAGGGTTCACCCCTCCACTTT
v_gene: TRBV20-1; abundance: many; j_gene: TRBJ1-1; d_gene: TRBD1; CDR3aa: CSARKPGQKNTEAFF; CDR3nt: TGCAGTGCTAGGAAACCGGGACAGAAAAACACTGAAGCTTTCTTT
v_gene: TRBV7-2; abundance: many; j_gene: TRBJ1-2; d_gene: .; CDR3aa: CASSPVMDSYGYTF; CDR3nt: TGTGCCAGCAGCCCTGTAATGGACAGCTATGGCTACACCTTC
v_gene: TRBV5-6; abundance: .; j_gene: TRBJ1-4; d_gene: TRBD1; CDR3aa: CASSSAGTGREKLFF; CDR3nt: TGTGCCAGCAGCTCGGCCGGGACAGGGAGAGAAAAACTGTTTTTT
v_gene: TRBV27; abundance: many; j_gene: TRBJ2-5; d_gene: TRBD1; CDR3aa: CASSIGTGRRETQYF; CDR3nt: TGTGCCAGCAGTATCGGGACAGGGAGGCGAGAGACCCAGTACTTC
v_gene: TRBV7-9; abundance: few; j_gene: TRBJ1-4; d_gene: .; CDR3aa: CASSQTSMGNEKLFF; CDR3nt: TGTGCCAGCAGCCAGACTAGTATGGGGAATGAAAAACTGTTTTTT
v_gene: TRBV28; abundance: many; j_gene: TRBJ1-2; d_gene: .; CDR3aa: CASSSYYGYTF; CDR3nt: TGTGCCAGCAGCTCCTACTATGGCTACACCTTC
v_gene: TRBV30; abundance: many; j_gene: TRBJ1-1; d_gene: .; CDR3aa: CAWSLKTAEAFF; CDR3nt: TGTGCCTGGAGTTTGAAGACTGCTGAAGCTTTCTTT
v_gene: TRBV2; abundance: many; j_gene: TRBJ2-7; d_gene: TRBD2; CDR3aa: CASTGPGGHEQYF; CDR3nt: TGTGCCAGCACTGGGCCGGGGGGGCACGAGCAGTACTTC
v_gene: TRBV7-9; abundance: few; j_gene: TRBJ1-2; d_gene: .; CDR3aa: CASRNQGYGYTF; CDR3nt: TGTGCCAGCAGAAATCAGGGGTATGGCTACACCTTC
v_gene: TRBV24-1; abundance: many; j_gene: TRBJ2-1; d_gene: TRBD2; CDR3aa: CATSDFSPIGRDEQFF; CDR3nt: TGTGCCACCAGTGATTTTTCCCCCATAGGGAGGGATGAGCAGTTCTTC
v_gene: TRBV11-1; abundance: .; j_gene: TRBJ2-5; d_gene: .; CDR3aa: CASNPEVVLATYQETQYF; CDR3nt: TGTGCCAGCAATCCAGAAGTTGTTTTAGCGACGTACCAAGAGACCCAGTACTTC
v_gene: TRBV5-1; abundance: .; j_gene: TRBJ2-2; d_gene: TRBD1; CDR3aa: CASSKTGTGGRGTIRNTGELFF; CDR3nt: TGCGCCAGCAGCAAGACCGGGACAGGGGGCCGCGGGACTATCAGGAACACCGGGGAGCTGTTTTTT
v_gene: TRBV20-1; abundance: many; j_gene: TRBJ2-5; d_gene: TRBD2; CDR3aa: CSARVASGDQETQYF; CDR3nt: TGCAGTGCTAGAGTCGCTAGCGGGGATCAAGAGACCCAGTACTTC
v_gene: TRBV5-1; abundance: many; j_gene: TRBJ2-2; d_gene: .; CDR3aa: CASSLKGGRNTGELFF; CDR3nt: TGCGCCAGCAGCCTGAAAGGAGGGAGGAACACCGGGGAGCTGTTTTTT
v_gene: TRBV20-1; abundance: many; j_gene: TRBJ2-6; d_gene: .; CDR3aa: CSASMRVGSGANVLTF; CDR3nt: TGCAGTGCTAGTATGCGGGTAGGCTCTGGGGCCAACGTCCTGACTTTC